This TCR beta chain emerged from a study of T-cell reconstitution after alpha-beta-depleted transplantation in children. Trimming took 0 bases from V and 2 from J, leaving 11 bases between them. This CDR3 comprises 15 residues. The germline V gene has CDR1 SGHDN and CDR2 FVKESK. It was with unique molecular identifiers that the TCRbeta library was prepared. TCRdb reprocessed the PCR reads via MiXCR and lists one record per CDR3 protein. The table has approximately 300,000 distinct CDR3 sequences, approximately 10% seen once. The V gene is TRBV14, the J gene TRBJ2-7; possible D gene TRBD2, 5 bases. This TCR was recovered from a male patient aged 2 to 9 who had a stem cell transplant for chronic granulomatous disease, so the T cells may come from the graft donor. Sequenced here: peripheral blood, sampled 180 days after TCRalphabeta/CD19-depleted stem cell transplant. The CDR3: CASSQDLRAPYEQYF. The CDR3 DNA follows: TGTGCCAGCAGCCAAGATTTGCGGGCCCCCTACGAGCAGTACTTC.